A selection of T cell receptor beta chains follows, all from one sample in a study of response to subunit inactivated influenza vaccine. TCRdb redid the calling of the RT-PCR reads with MiXCR, one entry per CDR3 protein. The sample comprises about 540,000 distinct CDR3 sequences, roughly a quarter of which are singletons, and 2.5% to 3.5% rests with the top ten. This sample was also put to use in a study of T cells expressing NK-cell markers.

This sample comprised CD4+ T cells sorted from PBMCs, obtained 11 to 12 days after vaccination. The source of these receptors is a man aged 45-65 years who received an inactivated influenza vaccine. Both conserved end residues are trimmed from each CDR3.

TRBJ1-5 TRBV5-1 ASSLEVGGNQPQH
TRBJ2-5 TRBV10-1 ASSATIQETQY
TRBJ1-1 TRBV18 ASSRTGGSTEAF
TRBJ2-1 TRBV5-4 ASSLWTGPYNEQF
TRBJ2-7 TRBV5-1 ASSLVGTGKYEQY
TRBJ2-2 TRBV5-4 ASSSPNSGRGTGELF
TRBJ2-7 TRBV5-6 ASSFYEEYEQY
TRBJ2-7 TRBV7-2 ASSLGAASSYEQY
TRBJ2-1 TRBV4-3 ASSQDRRTSYNEQF
TRBJ2-5 TRBV7-2 ASSPTPGIETQY
TRBJ2-7 TRBV4-1 ASSRVGAGSSYEQY